These 32 T cell receptor beta chains share one sample of origin, sequenced in a study of regulatory T cells in long-lasting Graves disease. The time point was: persistent/refractory GD, antithyroid drugs over 5 years with positive TRAb. Construction of the TCR library relied on RNA isolated from PBMCs. Relying on iRepertoire HTBI primers and Arm-PCR of CDR3 regions, the team built TCR beta libraries. TCRdb itself ran the multiplex PCR reads through MiXCR, one entry per CDR3 protein. The table includes 400,000 to 500,000 distinct CDR3 sequences, 21% detected once. Material: peripheral blood mononuclear cells (PBMCs), obtained when the disease was refractory, from a patient treated with antithyroid drugs. These receptor sequences come from a female donor with Graves disease.

The chain carries TRBV18 and TRBJ2-2; D may be TRBD1 or TRBD2 (7 bases each). The germline CDR1 and CDR2 sequences are KGHSH and LQKENI. This CDR3 is 17 amino acids long. With 3 bases removed from V and 4 bases from J, the gap between germline ends came to 18 bases. The CDR3 DNA sequence: TGTGCCAGCTCACCCAACAGGGGAGCGGGAAGCACCGGGGAGCTGTTTTTT. It encodes CASSPNRGAGSTGELFF.

Many counts were recorded for this clonotype. The chain couples TRBV28 to TRBJ2-7, with D possibly TRBD2 on 5 matching bases. The germline V gene has CDR1 MDHEN and CDR2 SYDVKM. V lost 1 base and J 5 bases, leaving 12 bases between the germline ends. The CDR3 has 14 amino acids. Here the CDR3 reads CASSLSGSANEQYF. For the CDR3, the DNA is TGTGCCAGCAGTTTATCGGGTAGCGCCAACGAGCAGTACTTC.

The V gene is TRBV6-2 or TRBV6-3, the J gene TRBJ2-1; 10 bases agree with TRBD2. Germline V CDR1 and CDR2: MNHEY, SVGEGT. The CDR3 runs 15 residues. Germline trimming cut 4 bases from V and 7 bases from J; bases unmatched to any gene: 7. This CDR3 reads CASSLSVAGGNEQFF. CDR3 in DNA: TGTGCCAGCAGTTTGAGCGTAGCGGGAGGAAATGAGCAGTTCTTC.

As regards this clonotype: A junction end diverges from the germline sequence, so it may reflect a read error. The chain carries TRBV4-1 and TRBJ1-4; no clear D. The CDR3 length is 15 residues. CDR1 and CDR2 (germline): MGHRA, YSYEKL. The CDR3 bases are TGCGCCAGCAGCCAAGAATGGGGAGGTAGCGAAAAACTGTCTTTT. Translation gives CASSQEWGGSEKLSF.

The genes are TRBV28 and TRBJ2-3; D possibly matches TRBD1 or TRBD2 (5 bases each). Germline-derived CDR1 and CDR2 are MDHEN and SYDVKM. Trimming cost V 6 bases and J 1 base, with 17 bases left between them. The CDR3 length is 16 residues. The CDR3 bases are TGTGCCAGCAGCCGACCCGGTGGGACGGGCACAGATACGCAGTATTTT. It specifies CASSRPGGTGTDTQYF.

J is TRBJ2-5 and V is TRBV20-1; no definite D call. CDR1 and CDR2 from the germline V gene are DFQATT and SNEGSKA (reference sequence). There are 13 residues in the CDR3. V was clipped by 6 bases and J by 1 base, with 12 bases between them. The DNA for the CDR3 is TGCAGTGCAACTACCGGGCGCCAAGAGACCCAGTACTTC. Encoded protein: CSATTGRQETQYF.

This chain links TRBV4-1 with TRBJ2-1; possible D gene TRBD2, 6 bases. This CDR3 region has 14 residues. CDR1 is MGHRA and CDR2 is YSYEKL in the germline V gene. Deletions cut 1 base from V and 7 bases from J, with 11 bases between. In DNA, the CDR3 is TGCGCCAGCAGCCAAGGGGAGGTGGGGAATGAGCAGTTCTTC. Protein: CASSQGEVGNEQFF.

In this sample, this clonotype turned up a few times. This chain uses TRBV4-1 with TRBJ2-6, with 7 nucleotides matching TRBD1. Germline V gene lookup returns CDR1 MGHRA and CDR2 YSYEKL. The CDR3 has 17 residues. The ends lost 1 base at V and 1 base at J; junction bases unmatched: 4. CDR3: CASSQAIRGSGANVLTF. CDR3 nucleotide sequence: TGCGCCAGCAGCCAAGCAATCAGGGGGTCTGGGGCCAACGTCCTGACTTTC.

This clonotype was observed many times. The chain recombines TRBV28 with TRBJ2-4, with TRBD1 identical over 10 bases. V was clipped by 2 bases and J by 8 bases; unmatched bases: 6. CDR3 length equals 15 residues. Germline-derived CDR1 and CDR2 are MDHEN and SYDVKM. This CDR3 is CASSLPGTGEDIQYF. The CDR3, as DNA: TGTGCCAGCAGTTTACCCGGGACAGGGGAGGACATTCAGTACTTC.

The table lists this clonotype with a few counts. The chain links TRBV20-1 to TRBJ1-4; D unclear. With 5 bases removed from V and 4 bases from J, the gap between germline ends came to 17 bases. CDR1 is DFQATT and CDR2 is SNEGSKA in the germline V gene (reference sequence). CDR3 size: 15 residues. The CDR3 loop is CSAGRLRAFNEKLFF. The CDR3, as DNA: TGCAGTGCTGGAAGACTCCGAGCGTTTAATGAAAAACTGTTTTTT.

This clonotype showed up just a few times. CDR3: CASSPGQELEETQYF. The CDR3 DNA sequence: TGTGCCAGCAGCCCCGGACAGGAGCTAGAAGAGACCCAGTACTTC. This chain uses TRBV7-9 with TRBJ2-5; 7 bases map to TRBD1. The CDR3 spans 15 residues. After removal of 5 bases from V and 3 bases from J, the junction contained 9 bases not matched to a gene. Germline lookup yields CDR1 SEHNR and CDR2 FQNEAQ (reference sequence).

This clonotype was seen ten or more times. This chain uses TRBV27 with TRBJ2-5; tentative D call: TRBD1 (6 bases). Looked up from germline, CDR1 is MNHEY and CDR2 is SMNVEV (reference sequence). Trimming took 4 bases from V and 7 from J, leaving 13 bases between them. This CDR3 region has 13 residues. CDR3 DNA: TGTGCCAGCAGTTCCACGGGACACTGGACCCAGTACTTC. The encoded protein is CASSSTGHWTQYF.

This chain links TRBV5-4 with TRBJ2-3; TRBD2 is a possible D gene (6 bases). The V gene's germline CDR1 is SGHNT and CDR2 YYREEE (reference sequence). V was clipped by 0 bases and J by 3 bases, with 8 bases between them. This CDR3 has 14 residues. The CDR3 sequence: CASSLGLVTDTQYF. The CDR3 nucleotides are TGTGCCAGCAGCTTGGGACTAGTAACAGATACGCAGTATTTT.

This clonotype was detected many times. The chain couples TRBV10-1 to TRBJ2-5; D perhaps matches TRBD2 (5 bases). Germline lookup yields CDR1 WNHNN and CDR2 SYGVQD (reference sequence). Between the trimmed V and J ends, which lost 0 bases and 2 bases, there was a span of 7 bases. There are 14 residues in the CDR3. CDR3 residues: CASSESVAQETQYF. CDR3 in DNA: TGCGCCAGCAGTGAGTCGGTAGCGCAAGAGACCCAGTACTTC.

There are many counts of this clonotype. The chain uses TRBV28 and TRBJ1-1; D uncertain. CDR1 is MDHEN and CDR2 is SYDVKM in the germline V gene. This CDR3 has 14 residues. V was trimmed by 8 bases and J by 4 bases, leaving 17 bases between them. The CDR3 spells CASGGGPTRTEAFF. CDR3 DNA: TGTGCCAGCGGCGGAGGTCCAACCCGCACTGAAGCTTTCTTT.

This clonotype was observed many times. The chain joins TRBV5-5 to TRBJ1-1; D is ambiguous. The germline V and J ends were trimmed by 4 bases and 4 bases, with 11 bases remaining between them. The germline V gene has CDR1 SGHKS and CDR2 YYEKEE (reference sequence). This CDR3 is 13 amino acids long. The chain's CDR3 is CASSPGRRTEAFF. The DNA of the CDR3 is TGTGCCAGCAGCCCCGGTCGGCGCACTGAAGCTTTCTTT.

This clonotype was seen ten or more times. The gene calls are TRBV6-1 and TRBJ2-5, with 13 bases fitting TRBD2. Germline V gene lookup returns CDR1 MNHNS and CDR2 SASEGT. This CDR3 spans 15 amino acids. The V and J ends lost 4 bases and 6 bases, in that order; junction bases with no gene match: 5. The CDR3 nucleotides are TGTGCCAGCAGTGGGACTAGCGGGAGAGGTCAGACCCAGTACTTC. Residues: CASSGTSGRGQTQYF.

Ten or more counts support this clonotype. The genes are TRBV6-1 and TRBJ2-5, with D perhaps matching TRBD2 (6 bases). Germline CDR1 and CDR2: MNHNS and SASEGT. Trimming took 3 bases from V and 5 from J, leaving 19 bases between them. The CDR3 sequence is 16 residues long. The CDR3 DNA reads TGTGCCAGCAGTGACCCGGCTCGGGAGTTAGAGGAGACCCAGTACTTC. Its translation is CASSDPARELEETQYF.

This clonotype was counted ten times or more. This chain uses TRBV6-1 with TRBJ2-3, with D uncertain. The CDR3 sequence is 15 residues long. Between the trimmed V and J ends, which lost 8 bases and 4 bases, there was a span of 19 bases. Germline V gene sequence: CDR1 MNHNS, CDR2 SASEGT. The CDR3 region is CASSRLGDGADTQYF. As DNA, the CDR3 is TGTGCCAGCTCCCGACTCGGTGATGGGGCAGATACGCAGTATTTT.

There are a few counts of this clonotype. This chain connects TRBV3-1 to TRBJ2-5; TRBD1 aligns across 12 bases. Germline loops: CDR1 LGHDT, CDR2 YNNKEL (reference sequence). This CDR3 has 15 residues. V trimming: 3 bases; J trimming: 5 bases; junction bases outside the gene matches: 4. The CDR3 region has the DNA TGTGCCAGCAGCCATGGGACAGGGGGCGTTGAGACCCAGTACTTC. Protein product: CASSHGTGGVETQYF.

This clonotype was picked up many times. The V and J genes are TRBV28 and TRBJ2-7, with D perhaps given as TRBD1 or TRBD2 (5 bases each). Germline values: CDR1 MDHEN, CDR2 SYDVKM. The V and J ends lost 5 bases and 2 bases respectively, with 10 bases between them. CDR3 length equals 13 residues. CDR3 nucleotide sequence: TGTGCCAGCAGTCCGGGACGGGCCTACGAGCAGTACTTC. It specifies CASSPGRAYEQYF.

The gene calls are TRBV6-1 and TRBJ2-7, with D maybe TRBD2 (6 bases). Germline values: CDR1 MNHNS, CDR2 SASEGT. The CDR3 sequence is 16 residues long. Trimming stripped 4 bases from V and 4 bases from J, with 20 bases between. The CDR3 region has the DNA TGTGCCAGCAGTGCCCACGAGGCTAGCGAATTTTACGAGCAGTACTTC. Translating gives CASSAHEASEFYEQYF.

This clonotype appeared many times. This chain uses TRBV12-3 or TRBV12-4 with TRBJ1-1, with D tentatively TRBD1 (6 bases). Trimming took 6 bases from V and 1 from J, leaving 12 bases between them. The CDR3 spans 14 residues. The CDR3 here is CASSPGDENTEAFF. In DNA, the CDR3 is TGTGCCAGCAGCCCAGGGGACGAGAACACTGAAGCTTTCTTT.

This clonotype has a handful of counts. The V gene is TRBV24-1, the J gene TRBJ2-2, with D unresolved. Germline-derived CDR1 and CDR2 are KGHDR and SFDVKD. Trimming took off 7 bases at V and 6 bases at J, with 11 bases between the two ends. The CDR3 runs 13 residues. The CDR3 region is CATSPGVPGELFF. In nucleotides, the CDR3 is TGTGCCACCAGCCCAGGAGTGCCCGGGGAGCTGTTTTTT.

The chain employs TRBV12-5 and TRBJ2-3; D is ambiguous. Germline CDR1 reads LGHNT; CDR2 reads FRNRAP. CDR3 length equals 12 residues. V lost 5 bases to trimming and J lost 4 bases, with 7 bases between them. CDR3 in DNA: TGTGCTAGTGGTCTCTCGGCAGATACGCAGTATTTT. Protein product: CASGLSADTQYF. Drawing the rest from reference TRBV12-5 and TRBJ2-3, the complete variable domain is DARVTQTPRHKVTEMGQEVTMRCQPILGHNTVFWYRQTMMQGLELLAYFRNRAPLDDSGMPKDRFSAEMPDATLATLKIQPSEPRDSAVYFCASGLSADTQYFGPGTRLTVL.

On this clonotype: A much larger clone lies one base from this, so it may be a read error. This chain uses TRBV7-2 with TRBJ2-2; D ambiguous. Germline assignment: CDR1 SGHTA and CDR2 FQGNSA. The CDR3 has 14 residues. The DNA for the CDR3 is TGTGCCGGCAGCTTAATTCTGGGGTCCGGGGAGCTGTTTTTT. Protein sequence: CAGSLILGSGELFF.

This clonotype was counted only a few times. The chain joins TRBV7-9 to TRBJ1-2, with D hard to call. The CDR3 runs 13 residues. Trimming removed 5 bases at V and 7 bases at J, with 14 bases between. The V gene's germline CDR1 is SEHNR and CDR2 FQNEAQ (reference sequence). The CDR3 is CASSPPHSGGYTF. Written as DNA, the CDR3 is TGTGCCAGCAGCCCCCCCCACTCCGGTGGCTACACCTTC.

This clonotype turned up a few times. The chain links TRBV4-2 to TRBJ2-2; 8 nucleotides match TRBD2. Trimming took 0 bases from V and 1 from J; bases not matched to a gene: 4. The CDR3 runs to 17 residues. Germline lookup yields CDR1 LGHNA and CDR2 YNFKEQ. In DNA form, the CDR3 reads TGTGCCAGCAGCCAAGAGGAGACTAGCGAGAACACCGGGGAGCTGTTTTTT. It specifies CASSQEETSENTGELFF.

V usage is TRBV5-1 and J usage is TRBJ1-1, with TRBD1 as a possible D gene (5 bases). The CDR3 extends over 13 amino acids. Trimming removed 5 bases from V and 3 bases from J, with 11 bases in between. Germline lookup yields CDR1 SGHRS and CDR2 YFSETQ. CDR3 nucleotides: TGCGCCAGCAGACCGGGGGGGGACACTGAAGCTTTCTTT. This sequence encodes CASRPGGDTEAFF.

This clonotype was seen just once. J is TRBJ2-7 and V is TRBV9; maybe TRBD1 (6 bases). With the DNA end fitting TRBJ2-1 better, the J assignment may be wrong. The CDR3 runs 15 residues. CDR1 and CDR2 from the germline V gene are SGDLS and YYNGEE. The CDR3 sequence is CASSAGQSSYNEQFF. The CDR3 DNA follows: TGTGCCAGCAGCGCAGGACAGAGCTCCTACAATGAGCAGTTCTTC.

V usage is TRBV7-9 and J usage is TRBJ2-7; maybe TRBD1 (7 bases). Trimming removed 5 bases at V and 6 bases at J, with 20 bases between. Germline CDR1 reads SEHNR; CDR2 reads FQNEAQ (reference sequence). The CDR3 has 15 amino acids. The CDR3 reads CASSLEGAPGVEQYF. In DNA, the CDR3 is TGTGCCAGCAGCCTAGAGGGGGCGCCGGGAGTCGAGCAGTACTTC. Full variable domain (outside the CDR3, taken from reference TRBV7-9 and TRBJ2-7): DTGVSQNPRHKITKRGQNVTFRCDPISEHNRLYWYRQTLGQGPEFLTYFQNEAQLEKSRLLSDRFSAERPKGSFSTLEIQRTEQGDSAMYLCASSLEGAPGVEQYFGPGTRLTVT.

The V gene is TRBV15, the J gene TRBJ2-3; 8 bases agree with TRBD2. CDR1 LNHNV and CDR2 YYDKDF come from the germline V gene (reference sequence). CDR3 size: 14 residues. V shed 8 bases, J shed 6 bases, and the junction held 10 bases outside the gene matches. The CDR3 reads CATGVAGGVDTQYF. The CDR3 DNA reads TGTGCCACCGGAGTGGCGGGAGGAGTGGATACGCAGTATTTT. Combining the CDR3 with reference TRBV15 and TRBJ2-3 gives the whole variable domain DAMVIQNPRYQVTQFGKPVTLSCSQTLNHNVMYWYQQKSSQAPKLLFHYYDKDFNNEADTPDNFQSRRPNTSFCFLDIRSPGLGDTAMYLCATGVAGGVDTQYFGPGTRLTVL.